The rows below give T cell receptor beta chains drawn from one sample of a study of OX40 agonist ivuxolimab in advanced cancers. Here immunoSEQ multiplex PCR was the method, and the copy in TCRdb shows in-frame clones only, minus some. The table shows some 42,000 clones, with 86% occurring only once. The sample was CD4+ or CD8+ T cells sorted from blood, taken in a trial of the OX40 agonist ivuxolimab. The receptors here all came from an adult with an advanced solid tumor such as melanoma, head and neck, liver or kidney cancer. CDR3s include the opening cysteine and the closing phenylalanine or tryptophan. D genes are given only for firm matches. Clone size is stated in some rows and not others, as once, few, many or a class when expanded.

TRBV28	-	TRBJ1-6	-	TGTGCCAGCAGTTTCCAGATCAGCTCCTATAATTCACCCCTCCACTTT	CASSFQISSYNSPLHF
TRBV7-6	-	TRBJ2-5	-	TGTGCCAGCAGCTTAGCGAGCAGCTTACCTCAAGAGACCCAGTACTTC	CASSLASSLPQETQYF
TRBV6-5	-	TRBJ1-1	-	TGTGCCAGCAGTTTTACAGGGAACACTGAAGCTTTCTTT	CASSFTGNTEAFF
TRBV7-8	-	TRBJ1-2	-	TGTGCCAGCAGCCCCCCAGGCCTCGAGGCCTATGGCTACACCTTC	CASSPPGLEAYGYTF
TRBV7-9	-	TRBJ2-7	TRBD1	TGTGCCAGCAGCTCCCTAGGGACAGGGAGCTACGAGCAGTACTTC	CASSSLGTGSYEQYF
TRBV6-6	-	TRBJ1-1	TRBD1	TGTGCCAGCAGGAAACAGGGGGGGACTGAAGCTTTCTTT	CASRKQGGTEAFF
TRBV27	-	TRBJ2-1	TRBD2	TGTGCCAGCAGATGGACTAGCACCCTTGTCCACAATGAGCAGTTCTTC	CASRWTSTLVHNEQFF
TRBV2	once	TRBJ1-2	-	TGTGCCAGCAGTGGCCTGGGGGAGGAGGGCTACACCTTC	CASSGLGEEGYTF
TRBV7-9	-	TRBJ1-1	-	TGTGCCAGCTACGTGGTGCGGAACACTGAAGCTTTCTTT	CASYVVRNTEAFF
TRBV12-5	-	TRBJ1-1	-	TGTGCTAGTGGTTTTTGGTCGAACACTGAAGCTTTCTTT	CASGFWSNTEAFF
TRBV7-8	-	TRBJ1-5	-	TGTGCCAGCAGCTCATCGGGGGGGAACAATCAGCCCCAGCATTTT	CASSSSGGNNQPQHF
TRBV7-9	-	TRBJ2-1	TRBD2	TGTGCCAGCAGCTTGGGTTCTAGCGGGGGGGCACATGAGCAGTTCTTC	CASSLGSSGGAHEQFF
TRBV29-1	-	TRBJ2-7	TRBD1	TGCAGCGTTGAGCAGGGGGCCTACGAGCAGTACTTC	CSVEQGAYEQYF
TRBV7-9	once	TRBJ1-5	-	TGTGCCAGCAGCCCACCGGACGTGCGGGGCAATCAGCCCCAGCATTTT	CASSPPDVRGNQPQHF
TRBV4-3	-	TRBJ2-1	-	TGCGCCAGCAGCCAATCAGGGCAAGCCAACAATGAGCAGTTCTTC	CASSQSGQANNEQFF
TRBV28	-	TRBJ1-1	TRBD1	TGTGCCAGCAGTTACCAGGGGGCTGAAGCTTTCTTT	CASSYQGAEAFF
TRBV9	few	TRBJ1-6	TRBD1	TGTGCCAGCAGCCCCGGACAGGTTCGGTCACCCCTCCACTTT	CASSPGQVRSPLHF
TRBV10-3	-	TRBJ1-1	TRBD1	TGTGCCTTACCCGGGACAGTGAGGGTCTCCACTGAAGCTTTCTTT	CALPGTVRVSTEAFF